This is a list of T cell receptor beta chains from one sample in a study of long-term antiretroviral therapy in people with HIV. This table comes from immunoSEQ multiplex PCR, and its TCRdb copy is limited to in-frame clones, with some not included. The sample yields under 25,000 clones, 76% seen once. This sample comprised unsorted PBMCs, obtained 0.5 years after starting antiretroviral therapy. These receptor sequences come from a woman between 35 and 50 years old with HIV. CDR3s include the opening cysteine and the closing phenylalanine or tryptophan. A D gene is named only where the DNA matches it firmly. Clone size is shown for a subset of rows, as once, few, many or a class of expanded clone.

TRBV15	NA	once	13	TRBJ1-1	TGTGCCACCAGCAGAGATAAGAACACTGAAGCTTTCTTT	CATSRDKNTEAFF
TRBV29-1	NA	NA	13	TRBJ1-4	TGCAGCGTTGGGGGGAGACCTAATGAAAAACTGTTTTTT	CSVGGRPNEKLFF
TRBV7-9	TRBD1	NA	17	TRBJ1-2	TGTGCCAGCAGCTTAGGGGTTCTGACAGGGGATAACTATGGCTACACCTTC	CASSLGVLTGDNYGYTF
TRBV7-2	TRBD2	NA	16	TRBJ2-3	TGTGCCAGCAGACGAGGACTAGCGGGGAGCACAGATACGCAGTATTTT	CASRRGLAGSTDTQYF
TRBV2	TRBD1	once	14	TRBJ1-2	TGTGCCAGCATCTCCGGGACAGGGGCTTATGGCTACACCTTC	CASISGTGAYGYTF
TRBV5-1	TRBD2	NA	14	TRBJ2-3	TGCGCCAGCAGCCTGGCGGGGGGGGCAGATACGCAGTATTTT	CASSLAGGADTQYF
TRBV5-1	TRBD2	NA	16	TRBJ2-3	TGCGCCAGCAGCTTGGGGGCTAGCGGGGACACAGATACGCAGTATTTT	CASSLGASGDTDTQYF
TRBV4-1	NA	NA	13	TRBJ2-7	TGCGCCAGCAGCCAAGATAAGGGGATCGAGCAGTACTTC	CASSQDKGIEQYF
TRBV7-9	TRBD2	few	15	TRBJ2-7	TGTGCCAGCAACTACCCTAGCGGGGGGGTTTACGAGCAGTACTTC	CASNYPSGGVYEQYF
TRBV7-9	NA	NA	12	TRBJ2-7	TGTGCCAGCAGCTTGACAGGCTACGAGCAGTACTTC	CASSLTGYEQYF
TRBV11-2	TRBD1	NA	16	TRBJ1-2	TGTGCCAGCAGCTCGGGACAGGGTGAGGGGTACTATGGCTACACCTTC	CASSSGQGEGYYGYTF
TRBV5-6	TRBD1	few	15	TRBJ2-7	TGTGCCAGCAGATCTATTGACAGGGAGTTGGACGAGCAGTACTTC	CASRSIDRELDEQYF
TRBV7-2	TRBD1	few	14	TRBJ1-6	TGTGCCAGCAGCTCCGGACAGGGGAGCTCACCCCTCCACTTT	CASSSGQGSSPLHF
TRBV11-3	TRBD1	NA	15	TRBJ2-1	TGTGCCAGCAGCTTATCGGGACAGGGGGGTCAGGGGCAGTTCTTC	CASSLSGQGGQGQFF
TRBV28	NA	once	15	TRBJ2-2	TGTGCCAGCAGTTTGCCAGGGGGGGACACCGGGGAGCTGTTTTTT	CASSLPGGDTGELFF
TRBV6-5	NA	NA	15	TRBJ2-3	TGTGCCAGCAGGACTGTAGGGGATAGCACAGATACGCAGTATTTT	CASRTVGDSTDTQYF
TRBV29-1	TRBD1	NA	15	TRBJ1-2	TGCAGCGTTGGAGGACAGGGGGAGTACGACTATGGCTACACCTTC	CSVGGQGEYDYGYTF
TRBV11-2	NA	NA	17	TRBJ1-3	TGTGCCAGCAGCTTAGTAGGGGCCTTGAGCTCTGGAAACACCATATATTTT	CASSLVGALSSGNTIYF
TRBV14	NA	NA	15	TRBJ1-6	TGTGCCAGCAGCCAAGACGGCGGGAGGCATTCACCCCTCCACTTT	CASSQDGGRHSPLHF
TRBV7-2	NA	NA	12	TRBJ2-7	TGTGCCAGCAGCTCCCTCTCCTACGAGCAGTACTTC	CASSSLSYEQYF
TRBV30	TRBD1	NA	14	TRBJ1-4	TGTGCCTGGAGTCGGGGACAGACGAATGAAAAACTGTTTTTT	CAWSRGQTNEKLFF
TRBV6-6	NA	NA	14	TRBJ2-7	TGTGCCACCCGCGGGCTAAGTAGCTCCTACGAGCAGTACTTC	CATRGLSSSYEQYF
TRBV6-5	NA	NA	14	TRBJ2-7	TGTGCCAGCGCCCTACGCCTAGGGTGGTACGAGCAGTACTTC	CASALRLGWYEQYF
TRBV4-3	TRBD1	NA	15	TRBJ1-4	TGCGCCAGCAGCCCCCGGGACAGGTCTAATGAAAAACTGTTTTTT	CASSPRDRSNEKLFF
TRBV4-1	TRBD1	NA	15	TRBJ1-2	TGCGCCAGCAGCCAAGGGGACAGGGCCGACTATGGCTACACCTTC	CASSQGDRADYGYTF
TRBV2	TRBD1	NA	15	TRBJ2-1	TGTGCCAGCAGTGAACAGGGGGCGCGGAACAATGAGCAGTTCTTC	CASSEQGARNNEQFF
TRBV30	TRBD2	NA	15	TRBJ2-5	TGTGCCTGGAGTAGGCCTAGCGGGGGGGAAGAGACCCAGTACTTC	CAWSRPSGGEETQYF
TRBV10-3	TRBD2	NA	20	TRBJ2-7	TGTGCCATCAGTGAGTTGCCCCGGGGGGACCCCAGACTAGGGGTAGGCGAGCAGTACTTC	CAISELPRGDPRLGVGEQYF
TRBV6-6	NA	NA	15	TRBJ1-5	TGTGCCAGCAGTTACGACCTTGGGAGCAATCAGCCCCAGCATTTT	CASSYDLGSNQPQHF
TRBV4-1	TRBD1	NA	15	TRBJ1-5	TGCGCCAGCAGCCAGGCCGGGACAGGGTTTCAGCCCCAGCATTTT	CASSQAGTGFQPQHF
TRBV28	NA	NA	14	TRBJ1-2	TGTGCCAGCAGTACCCTGTCACTCCACTATGGCTACACCTTC	CASSTLSLHYGYTF